This TCR beta chain is drawn from a study of response to subunit inactivated influenza vaccine (dated by TCRdb to the late 2010s). Looking at the study overall: To follow how T cells responded to a trivalent subunit inactivated influenza vaccine, the researchers relied on deep quantitative profiling of the T cell receptor repertoire. The paper as a whole reports these results and caveats: The authors proposed that each seasonal influenza vaccination may bring in only a limited number of new T cells.

Libraries came from RT-PCR. The sequencing machine was an Illumina HiSeq 2500. The raw public data were reprocessed by TCRdb itself: fastp quality trimming at Q25, MiXCR clonotype calling, in-frame beta chains only. Rows are combined by CDR3 protein, so each entry shows the most common genes and DNA. For this sample the table gives 650,000 to 850,000 distinct CDR3 sequences, of which about 15% were detected only once. Of the sample, roughly 6.4% falls within the top ten clones. The CDR3 runs 13 residues from the cysteine to the phenylalanine. Only CDR3 DNA remains: 39 bases, in frame from the first base. Based on the germline V gene (reference sequence), the CDR1 and CDR2 sequences are LNHNV and YYDKDF. V and J lose 2 bases and 5 bases, and a span of 6 bases separates them. This clonotype came up a few times. Its specific antigen is unknown. No per-base quality is available; no much larger clone lies one base away.

Sequenced here: PBMCs from blood, sampled 14 to 15 days before vaccination. The sequence links TRBV15 to TRBJ2-2; too little of a D gene remains to name it. The clonotype originates from a man between 50 and 59 years old who received an inactivated influenza vaccine. Donor details come from another sample of the same person, matched by shared clones. Here the CDR3 is given as CATSRSATGELFF. In nucleotide form, the sequence is TGTGCCACCAGCAGATCAGCTACCGGGGAGCTGTTTTTT.